Each of the 11 T cell receptor beta chains below was sequenced from the same sample in a study of low-dose radiotherapy and immunotherapy resistance in tumors. With TRAV- and TRBV-specific primers, first-strand cDNA was made, covering the alpha and beta chains. It was with a constant-region primer and a V-primer adapter that TCRs were amplified over 20 PCR cycles. TCRdb processed the reads anew with MiXCR; each CDR3 protein has one entry. The table has fewer than 90,000 distinct CDR3 sequences, approximately 31% seen once. Time point defined: before trial treatment. The starting material was PBMCs, obtained before treatment. The receptors come from a female donor with ovarian cancer.

This clonotype was detected only a few times. This rearrangement joins TRBV14 to TRBJ2-1, with 8 bases identical to TRBD2. This CDR3 spans 16 amino acids. Germline values: CDR1 SGHDN, CDR2 FVKESK. V was clipped by 0 bases and J by 4 bases; unmatched bases: 5. CDR3 nucleotide sequence: TGTGCCAGCAGCCAAGATAGAACGGGGGGGTACAATGAGCAGTTCTTC. Its protein product is CASSQDRTGGYNEQFF.

This clonotype was detected ten times or more. V and J are TRBV5-1 and TRBJ2-1; D may match TRBD1 or TRBD2 (5 bases each). Trimming pared 0 bases from V and 9 bases from J, leaving 25 bases between. CDR1 and CDR2 from the germline V gene are SGHRS and YFSETQ. CDR3 length: 18 residues. The CDR3 nucleotides are TGCGCCAGCAGCTTGGGGCTAAAGGGGCGGGCGGCCACCAGTGAGCAGTTCTTC. It is translated as CASSLGLKGRAATSEQFF.

Worth noting for this clonotype: The likely explanation is a read error, given a far larger clone one base away. This chain connects TRBV7-2 to TRBJ2-7; the D gene is possibly TRBD2 (7 bases). The length of the CDR3 is 15 residues. V lost 1 base, J lost 7 bases, and 17 bases lay in between. CDR1 and CDR2 (germline): SGHTA, FQGNSA. The CDR3 coding sequence is TGTGCCAGCAGCTTAGGAGGGGGGGCGGCAAGTGAGCAGTACTTC. Translated: CASSLGGGAASEQYF.

The chain recombines TRBV13 with TRBJ2-1; 7 nucleotides line up with TRBD1. V gave up 0 bases and J gave up 6 bases; unmatched junction bases: 2. The CDR3 extends over 14 amino acids. The germline V gene has CDR1 PRHDT and CDR2 FYEKMQ (reference sequence). CDR3 nucleotides: TGTGCCAGCAGCTTAGGGAGGGGGCCCAATGAGCAGTTCTTC. Translation gives CASSLGRGPNEQFF.

There are many counts of this clonotype. The rearrangement joins TRBV30 to TRBJ2-4; 7 bases are a match to TRBD1. The trim removed 2 bases at V and 8 bases at J, leaving 12 bases unmatched. Germline V gene data show CDR1 as GTSNPN and CDR2 as SVGIG (reference sequence). This CDR3 spans 15 amino acids. CDR3 sequence reads: CAWSIPTGIFDIQYF. CDR3 in DNA: TGTGCCTGGAGTATCCCGACAGGGATTTTCGACATTCAGTACTTC.

This clonotype was recorded many times. The CDR3 here is CASSLGRKATDTQYF. In nucleotides, the CDR3 is TGTGCCAGCAGCTTAGGGAGGAAGGCCACAGATACGCAGTATTTT. The rearrangement joins TRBV7-2 to TRBJ2-3; D may be TRBD2 (5 bases). Germline CDR1 SGHTA, CDR2 FQGNSA. This CDR3 comprises 15 residues. Trimming cost V 1 base and J 2 bases, with 10 bases left between them.

A remark on this clonotype: Only one base separates this from a far larger clonotype, so it likely reflects a read error. The rearrangement links TRBV5-8 to TRBJ2-1; D might be TRBD1 or TRBD2, each matching 5 bases. Germline CDR1 SGHTS, CDR2 YDEGEE. The CDR3 covers 15 residues. The CDR3 bases are TGTGCCAGCGGCTTGGGGGAATGGTCCTACAATGAGCAGTTCTTC. It yields the protein CASGLGEWSYNEQFF. The full variable domain, its missing parts supplied by reference TRBV5-8 and TRBJ2-1, is EAGVTQSPTHLIKTRGQQATLRCSPISGHTSVYWYQQALGLGLQFLLWYDEGEERNRGNFPPRFSGRQFPNYSSELNVNALELEDSALYLCASGLGEWSYNEQFFGPGTRLTVL.

This clonotype came up many times. The V call is TRBV11-2, the J call TRBJ2-2, with 7 bases matching TRBD2. In germline, CDR1 is SGHAT, CDR2 FQNNGV. The CDR3 covers 16 residues. The trim removed 2 bases at V and 4 bases at J, leaving 7 bases unmatched. Here the CDR3 reads CASSLPAGRGTGELFF. The DNA for the CDR3 is TGTGCCAGCAGCTTACCAGCGGGAAGGGGCACCGGGGAGCTGTTTTTT.

The V call is TRBV6-1, the J call TRBJ1-4, with D tentatively TRBD1 (5 bases). Germline V lookup: CDR1 MNHNS, CDR2 SASEGT. The CDR3 is made up of 15 amino acids. V was shortened by 7 bases and J by 2 bases, with 14 bases between the two germline ends. The CDR3 region is CASNRRRETNEKLFF. In DNA, the CDR3 is TGTGCCAGCAACCGCCGCAGGGAGACTAATGAAAAACTGTTTTTT.

This clonotype was seen at least ten times. The chain joins TRBV15 to TRBJ1-4; D is uncertain. CDR3 size: 14 residues. V lost 0 bases and J 7 bases, leaving 9 bases between the germline ends. Germline V gene data show CDR1 as LNHNV and CDR2 as YYDKDF (reference sequence). The CDR3 spells CATSRDYGVEKLFF. DNA of the CDR3: TGTGCCACCAGCAGAGATTACGGGGTTGAAAAACTGTTTTTT.

The chain is built from TRBV7-8 and TRBJ1-4, with D possibly matching TRBD1 (5 bases). CDR1 is SGHVS and CDR2 is FQNEAQ in the germline V gene. Trimming removed 2 bases at V and 2 bases at J, with 9 bases between. The CDR3 is made up of 15 amino acids. The CDR3 coding sequence is TGTGCCAGCAGCTTACGGGAGGGGACTAATGAAAAACTGTTTTTT. This translates into CASSLREGTNEKLFF.